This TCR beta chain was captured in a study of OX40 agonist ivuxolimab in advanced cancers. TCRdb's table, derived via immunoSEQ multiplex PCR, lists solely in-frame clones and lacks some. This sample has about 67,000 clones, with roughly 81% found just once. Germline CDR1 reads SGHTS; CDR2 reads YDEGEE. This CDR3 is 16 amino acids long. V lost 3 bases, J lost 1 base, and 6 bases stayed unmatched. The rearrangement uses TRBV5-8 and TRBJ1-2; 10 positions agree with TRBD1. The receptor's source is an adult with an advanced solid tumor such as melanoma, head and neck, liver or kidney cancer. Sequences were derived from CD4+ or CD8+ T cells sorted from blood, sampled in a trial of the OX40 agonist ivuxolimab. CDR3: CASSWGDRGVNYGYTF. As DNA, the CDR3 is TGTGCCAGCAGCTGGGGGGACAGGGGAGTTAACTATGGCTACACCTTC.